Listed here are 6 T cell receptor beta chains from one sample, sequenced in a study of tumor-infiltrating lymphocytes in primary liver carcinoma. A constant-region primer served to make TCR beta cDNA from 500 to 550 ng total RNA. Researchers made the TCR beta libraries by running three nested multiplex PCR rounds with slightly modified ARM-PCR. Investigators reported that the first two PCR rounds, at 10 to 11 cycles each, used TRBV1-TRBV30 forward primers with a C-beta reverse primer. TCRdb reprocessed the multiplex PCR reads with MiXCR, giving one entry per CDR3 protein. The sample lists around 27,000 distinct CDR3 sequences, around three quarters occurring once. Joint extraction of RNA and DNA used roughly 19-32 mg of bulk tissue that was unsorted. The sequenced sample consisted of liver tumor tissue from sampling region 3. Noted subset: tumor region T3, left-lateral pole. The receptors originated from a man aged 35 to 55 with primary liver carcinoma and hepatitis B virus infection.

Notes on this clonotype: Germline is not matched at one junction end, which may reflect a read error. The genes are TRBV14 and TRBJ2-2; possibly TRBD2 for D (6 bases). The CDR3 is 16 residues long. CDR1 and CDR2 from the germline V gene are SGHDN and FVKESK. The CDR3 bases are TGTACCAGCTGCCACAGAAGGACGGGACTCGCCGGGGAGCTGTTTTTT. This codes for CTSCHRRTGLAGELFF.

Within the sample, this clonotype is medium-sized. The chain carries TRBV29-1 and TRBJ2-1, with no clear D. The CDR3 spans 15 residues. The V gene's germline CDR1 is SQVTM and CDR2 ANQGSEA. With 1 base removed from V and 9 bases from J, the gap between germline ends came to 19 bases. CDR3 region: CSVEGGGLIGSEQFF. The DNA of the CDR3 is TGCAGCGTTGAAGGGGGTGGGCTAATCGGTTCTGAGCAGTTCTTC.

To note about this clonotype: Lacking the conserved final phenylalanine or tryptophan, this CDR3 likely reflects a read error. V is TRBV5-4 and J is TRBJ2-7, with D maybe TRBD2 (7 bases). The CDR3 loop spans 14 amino acids. Germline-derived CDR1 and CDR2 are SGHNT and YYREEE (reference sequence). V lost 3 bases to trimming and J lost 7 bases, with 17 bases between them. The CDR3 reads CASSWDGGLAEQYL. The DNA for the CDR3 is TGTGCCAGCAGCTGGGACGGGGGGCTAGCGGAGCAGTACTTA.

This clonotype was observed many times. This chain joins TRBV25-1 and TRBJ1-3, with D perhaps matching TRBD1 (5 bases). This CDR3 has 16 residues. Germline CDR1 is MGHDK and CDR2 is SYGVNS. Trimming left V 5 bases short and J 4 bases short, with 18 bases between. The CDR3 DNA reads TGTGCCAGCAGTCGCCGGGACCGTACTCAGGGAAACACCATATATTTT. It translates to CASSRRDRTQGNTIYF.

On this clonotype itself: This likely comes from a read error, as the CDR3 has no conserved phenylalanine or tryptophan at its end. Because the CDR3's place on the DNA is in doubt, the DNA is left out and the CDR3 is given as listed by TCRdb. This rearrangement joins TRBV11-2 to TRBJ2-7; the table assigns TRBD1, which was not confirmed against the DNA. The germline gives CDR1 SGHAT, CDR2 FQNNGV. The CDR3 is 15 amino acids long, termini counted. CDR3 sequence: CASSFMAGGQYEQYY.

This clonotype was observed at least ten times. The chain couples TRBV5-4 to TRBJ2-5; 7 nucleotides match TRBD1. V was clipped by 4 bases and J by 5 bases; unmatched bases: 8. The CDR3 is 14 residues long. Germline V CDR1 and CDR2: SGHNT, YYREEE (reference sequence). In DNA, the CDR3 is TGTGCCAGCAGCGGTGGGACAGAATGGGAGACCCAGTACTTC. Its translation: CASSGGTEWETQYF.